The 14 T cell receptor beta chains listed next were all sequenced from one sample in a study of control samples from healthy donors and cancer patients. The repertoire was sequenced with immunoSEQ multiplex PCR; TCRdb's copy has only in-frame clones and lacks some. The sample lists roughly 99,000 clones; 82% were seen once. What was sequenced was blood. The receptors were sampled from a man aged 55-75 years in good health.

The chain links TRBV5-4 to TRBJ1-1; D is unresolved. This CDR3 spans 14 amino acids. CDR1 and CDR2 (germline): SGHNT, YYREEE (reference sequence). Trimming took 4 bases from V and 4 from J, leaving 14 bases between them. For the CDR3, the DNA is TGTGCCAGCAGCGCGGGCCAGACGGGCACTGAAGCTTTCTTT. Translated: CASSAGQTGTEAFF.

The chain recombines TRBV5-1 with TRBJ1-6; D possibly corresponds to TRBD1 (6 bases). The CDR3 contains 14 residues. The V gene lost 2 bases and the J gene lost 7 bases, with 10 bases spanning the gap. Germline V CDR1 and CDR2: SGHRS, YFSETQ. The CDR3 coding sequence is TGCGCCAGCAGCTTCGAGGACAGCAATTCACCCCTCCACTTT. Translation gives CASSFEDSNSPLHF.

The chain recombines TRBV6-5 with TRBJ2-3; D might be TRBD2 (5 bases). CDR1 and CDR2 (germline): MNHEY, SVGAGI. V shed 6 bases and J shed 5 bases, with 12 bases lying between them. This CDR3 is 13 amino acids long. CDR3 in DNA: TGTGCCAGCAGAACTATCCGGGGAGATACGCAGTATTTT. This codes for CASRTIRGDTQYF.

This chain joins TRBV3-1 (or the pseudogene TRBV3-2) and TRBJ2-7, with 7 bases aligning to TRBD2. Germline V lookup: CDR1 LGHDT, CDR2 YNNKEL (reference sequence). This CDR3 comprises 18 residues. V was pared by 3 bases and J by 2 bases, with 16 bases of the junction left unmatched. CDR3 amino acids: CASSHGASGSTTPYEQYF. The CDR3 DNA sequence: TGTGCCAGCAGCCATGGCGCTAGCGGTAGTACCACCCCCTACGAGCAGTACTTC.

The rearrangement links TRBV11-3 to TRBJ2-1; TRBD2 aligns across 13 bases. This CDR3 has 14 amino acids. Germline CDR1 SGHNT, CDR2 YENEEA. J lost 7 bases, V lost 5 bases, and 2 bases had no gene match. CDR3 amino acids: CASSRTSGGNEQFF. As DNA, the CDR3 is TGTGCCAGCAGCCGGACTAGCGGGGGTAATGAGCAGTTCTTC.

The CDR3 spells CASSLAGSMNTEAFF. Here the CDR3 DNA reads TGTGCCAGCAGCTTAGCGGGGAGCATGAACACTGAAGCTTTCTTT. V usage is TRBV7-9 and J usage is TRBJ1-1, with D unresolved. The germline V gene has CDR1 SEHNR and CDR2 FQNEAQ (reference sequence). V was shortened by 0 bases and J by 0 bases, with 8 bases between the two germline ends. The CDR3 loop spans 15 amino acids.

In regard to this clone: The junction departs from the called germline gene at one end, perhaps through a read error. CDR3 in amino acids: CAWSVRRQSGNTIYF. CDR3 in DNA: TGTGCCTGGAGTGTAAGGCGGCAATCTGGGAACACCATATATTTT. This chain uses TRBV30 with TRBJ1-3; D unresolved. The CDR3 is made up of 15 amino acids. Germline V lookup: CDR1 GTSNPN, CDR2 SVGIG (reference sequence).

The chain employs TRBV5-8 and TRBJ1-2; 7 bases fit TRBD1. The V gene end was trimmed by 9 bases and the J gene end by 7 bases; junction bases not matched to a gene: 9. Germline V lookup: CDR1 SGHTS, CDR2 YDEGEE. The CDR3 contains 12 residues. CDR3: CATTTGDSGYTF. CDR3 bases: TGTGCCACTACTACAGGGGATTCTGGCTACACCTTC. Using reference TRBV5-8 and TRBJ1-2 for the parts outside the CDR3, the full variable domain is EAGVTQSPTHLIKTRGQQATLRCSPISGHTSVYWYQQALGLGLQFLLWYDEGEERNRGNFPPRFSGRQFPNYSSELNVNALELEDSALYLCATTTGDSGYTFGSGTRLTVV.

The V gene is TRBV5-4, the J gene TRBJ2-4; D is possibly TRBD1 (6 bases). Between the trimmed V and J ends, which lost 4 bases and 0 bases, there was a span of 14 bases. Germline V gene lookup returns CDR1 SGHNT and CDR2 YYREEE (reference sequence). CDR3 length: 16 amino acids. The CDR3 is CASSLPTGKAKNIQYF. The CDR3 DNA follows: TGTGCCAGCAGCCTGCCGACAGGAAAAGCCAAAAACATTCAGTACTTC.

The chain recombines TRBV5-1 with TRBJ2-3, with 15 bases that match TRBD2. The CDR3 runs 18 residues. Germline V gene lookup returns CDR1 SGHRS and CDR2 YFSETQ. The J segment lost 0 bases and the V segment lost 4 bases, leaving 6 bases of the junction unmatched. The CDR3 here is CASSQLGLAGGSTDTQYF. CDR3 in DNA: TGCGCCAGCAGCCAACTCGGACTAGCGGGAGGGAGCACAGATACGCAGTATTTT.

The genes are TRBV12-3 or TRBV12-4 and TRBJ1-2; weak D call: TRBD1 (5 bases). Trimming shortened V by 6 bases and J by 5 bases, and 13 bases separated the two germline ends. This CDR3 has 13 residues. The CDR3 sequence is CASSMAGNYGYTF. Here the CDR3 DNA reads TGTGCCAGCAGCATGGCAGGGAATTATGGCTACACCTTC.

CDR3 residues: CSVGTSGFVENIQYF. CDR3 nucleotides: TGCAGCGTGGGGACTAGCGGGTTCGTCGAAAACATTCAGTACTTC. The V gene is TRBV29-1, the J gene TRBJ2-4, with 12 bases fitting TRBD2. Per the germline V gene, CDR1 is SQVTM and CDR2 is ANQGSEA. The CDR3 consists of 15 residues. V lost 6 bases and J lost 5; bases outside the gene matches: 8.

V gene TRBV9 combines with J gene TRBJ1-6; D remains unclear. V shed 0 bases and J shed 8 bases, with 12 bases lying between them. Germline V CDR1 and CDR2: SGDLS, YYNGEE. The CDR3 runs to 15 residues. CDR3 sequence: CASSVDPVTDSPLHF. CDR3 sequence (DNA): TGTGCCAGCAGCGTAGACCCGGTTACGGATTCACCCCTCCACTTT.

The rearrangement joins TRBV29-1 to TRBJ2-3; D may be TRBD2 (5 bases). Germline lookup yields CDR1 SQVTM and CDR2 ANQGSEA. The germline V and J ends were trimmed by 6 bases and 0 bases, with 16 bases remaining between them. CDR3 length: 15 residues. DNA for the CDR3: TGCAGCGTGGATCGGGGAGAAAAGAGCACAGATACGCAGTATTTT. The encoded protein is CSVDRGEKSTDTQYF.